The entry below describes one TCR beta chain. The CDR3 loop spans 14 amino acids. Deletions cut 1 base from V and 3 bases from J, with 7 bases between. CDR1 is KGHSH, CDR2 LQKENI, per germline. Sequenced by immunoSEQ multiplex PCR; TCRdb stores in-frame clones only, minus some. The sample holds a few hundred thousand clones, about 87% seen once. The entry originates in a study of blood T cell repertoires in COVID-19. The specimen sequenced was peripheral blood. This TCR came from a woman aged 45-65 years with COVID-19, enrolled during active disease. The rearrangement joins TRBV18 to TRBJ1-3; D ambiguous. CDR3 amino acids: CASSPRALGNTIYF. CDR3 DNA sequence: TGTGCCAGCTCACCACGAGCTCTTGGAAACACCATATATTTT.